This T cell receptor (beta chain) was profiled in a study of T cells in Graves' hyperthyroidism and ophthalmopathy. Regarding the study as a whole: In the blood, most expanded thyroid clonotypes above 0.001 appeared as well.

There are many counts of this clonotype. The antigen is undetermined. The CDR3 spans 15 residues. J was trimmed by 4 bases and V by 4 bases; bases with no gene match: 9. In germline, CDR1 is MNHEY, CDR2 SMNVEV (reference sequence). Template material for amplifying TCR beta CDR3 regions consisted of RNA transcripts. The HTBI set primed first-round TCR CDR3 RT-PCR. TCRdb passed the multiplex PCR reads through MiXCR, listing each CDR3 protein once. Of roughly 660,000 distinct CDR3 sequences listed, around a sixth are singletons. The sequencing input was blood. The chain employs TRBV27 and TRBJ2-7; 8 bases align to TRBD1. This clonotype was obtained from a man between 45 and 60 years old with Graves' hyperthyroidism. This chain's CDR3 is CASSSRADRGYEQYF. The CDR3 coding sequence is TGTGCCAGCAGTTCCCGGGCCGACAGGGGATACGAGCAGTACTTC.